The present T cell receptor beta chain was sequenced within a study of beta chain features in type 1 diabetes. This clone appeared a few times. The antigen remains unidentified. Every isolated RNA sample was fully reverse transcribed, so sequencing captured expressed TCRB transcripts. Generated by immunoSEQ multiplex PCR, the TCRdb table keeps only in-frame clones and is missing some. The table has 500,000 to 800,000 clones, about an eighth seen once; the top ten hold more than 0.1%. Study results and caveats: For Type 1 diabetes patients, all four CD4+ subsets carried TCRB CDR3s that were moderately but significantly shorter.

CDR1 and CDR2 from the germline V gene are MNHNY and SVGAGI (reference sequence). This CDR3 contains 16 residues. V dropped 2 bases and J dropped 3 bases, with 17 bases sitting between them. The receptor's source is a man younger than 45 with type 1 diabetes. Sequencing was performed on naive CD4+ T cells from blood. This sequence joins TRBV6-6 and TRBJ2-7, with D possibly matching TRBD2 (5 bases). The CDR3 DNA reads TGTGCCAGCAGTTACCAGGAGGCTTGGGCTTTCTACGAGCAGTACTTC. This translates into CASSYQEAWAFYEQYF.